This T cell receptor (beta chain) was documented in a study of response to subunit inactivated influenza vaccine. Study-wide findings and caveats: Every seasonal influenza vaccination brings in few new T cells, the authors suggested.

On this clonotype: Its antigen is still unknown.

TCRdb redid the calling of the RT-PCR reads with MiXCR, one entry per CDR3 protein. The sample records 500,000 to 600,000 distinct CDR3 sequences, 14% being singletons. CDR1 MNHEY and CDR2 SVGEGT come from the germline V gene. V lost 8 bases and J lost 0, with 17 bases in between. This CDR3 is built from 17 residues. Here the sequenced sample was PBMCs from blood, taken approximately 13 days after vaccination. The TCR originated in a man aged 45-60 years who received an inactivated influenza vaccine. The chain carries TRBV6-2 or TRBV6-3 and TRBJ2-6, with a tentative D call TRBD1 (6 bases). The CDR3 region is CASARIGQSSGANVLTF. For the CDR3, the DNA is TGTGCCAGCGCCCGTATAGGACAGAGCTCTGGGGCCAACGTCCTGACTTTC.